These T cell receptor beta chains were read from a single sample in a study of OX40 agonist ivuxolimab in advanced cancers. Sequencing was performed with immunoSEQ multiplex PCR; in TCRdb, only in-frame clones are kept and a portion is missing. The table lists some 90,000 clones, around 90% of them singletons. Here the sequenced sample was CD4+ or CD8+ T cells sorted from blood, taken in a trial of the OX40 agonist ivuxolimab. Receptor source: an adult with an advanced solid tumor such as melanoma, head and neck, liver or kidney cancer. Both conserved end residues are part of each CDR3. Each record gives: V gene, D gene, clone size, J gene, CDR3 protein, CDR3 DNA. The D gene is left open where the match is weak. For some rows the clone size is stated as once, few or many, or as a class when expanded; others skip it.

TRBV11-3	TRBD1	-	TRBJ2-1	CASSSTGQGVQFF	TGTGCCAGCAGCTCGACTGGACAGGGCGTGCAGTTCTTC
TRBV4-3	-	-	TRBJ1-2	CASSQDPGGRDGYTF	TGCGCCAGCAGCCAAGATCCGGGTGGAAGGGATGGCTACACCTTC
TRBV27	-	-	TRBJ2-2	CASSLSRGHSNTGELFF	TGTGCCAGCAGTTTGAGTAGGGGCCATTCGAACACCGGGGAGCTGTTTTTT
TRBV11-2	-	few	TRBJ2-7	CASSSLRRTSYEQYF	TGTGCCAGCAGCTCCCTACGACGGACCTCCTACGAGCAGTACTTC
TRBV4-2	-	few	TRBJ2-7	CASSQVSGILEQYF	TGTGCCAGCAGCCAAGTTTCGGGGATCCTCGAGCAGTACTTC
TRBV23-1	-	-	TRBJ1-5	CASSFPGPPGANQPQHF	TGCGCCAGCAGCTTCCCAGGTCCTCCAGGGGCCAATCAGCCCCAGCATTTT
TRBV5-5	-	-	TRBJ2-7	CASSYSVGDLPSYEQYF	TGTGCCAGCAGCTACTCGGTCGGGGACCTACCTTCCTACGAGCAGTACTTC
TRBV29-1	-	-	TRBJ2-2	CSVSRGLRGNTGELFF	TGCAGCGTCTCCAGGGGATTAAGAGGCAACACCGGGGAGCTGTTTTTT
TRBV7-9	-	-	TRBJ1-1	CASSLRHNTEAFF	TGTGCCAGCAGCTTACGCCATAACACTGAAGCTTTCTTT
TRBV6-1	-	-	TRBJ1-4	CASSEAGLSWGNEKLFF	TGTGCCAGCAGTGAAGCGGGTTTGTCATGGGGGAATGAAAAACTGTTTTTT
TRBV6-6	-	-	TRBJ2-3	CASSSTVESTDTQYF	TGTGCCAGCAGTTCGACGGTGGAGAGCACAGATACGCAGTATTTT
TRBV7-9	-	once	TRBJ2-7	CASSFRDTTYEQYF	TGTGCCAGCAGCTTCCGGGACACTACCTACGAGCAGTACTTC
TRBV11-2	-	-	TRBJ1-5	CASSSRGGPQHF	TGTGCCAGCAGCTCGAGAGGGGGGCCCCAGCATTTT
TRBV10-3	-	once	TRBJ1-1	CAIPTPIPRALNTEAFF	TGTGCCATCCCCACCCCCATACCTAGGGCCTTGAACACTGAAGCTTTCTTT
TRBV7-9	TRBD1	-	TRBJ2-5	CASSSRTGVRVTQYF	TGTGCCAGCAGCTCCAGGACAGGGGTTCGGGTGACCCAGTACTTC
TRBV30	-	few	TRBJ1-2	CAWSVGGYGYTF	TGTGCCTGGAGTGTAGGGGGGTATGGCTACACCTTC
TRBV6-5	TRBD1	-	TRBJ2-2	CASSYSPGGSTGELFF	TGTGCCAGCAGTTACTCCCCAGGGGGTAGTACCGGGGAGCTGTTTTTT
TRBV10-3	TRBD1	-	TRBJ2-2	CAMGDRDTGELFF	TGTGCCATGGGAGACAGGGACACCGGGGAGCTGTTTTTT
TRBV27	-	-	TRBJ1-1	CASSLYQGSLNTEAFF	TGTGCCAGCAGTTTATATCAGGGGTCCCTGAACACTGAAGCTTTCTTT
TRBV9	TRBD2	-	TRBJ2-3	CASSVQGLARTQYF	TGTGCCAGCAGCGTACAGGGACTAGCGCGCACGCAGTATTTT
TRBV11-2	-	-	TRBJ1-3	CASSLDPGSGRGNTIYF	TGTGCCAGCAGCTTAGATCCGGGTTCCGGGAGGGGAAACACCATATATTTT
TRBV4-1	-	-	TRBJ1-5	CASSQDQTGDQPQHF	TGCGCCAGCAGCCAAGATCAGACTGGGGATCAGCCCCAGCATTTT
TRBV4-1	TRBD2	many	TRBJ2-3	CASSQGGLAGASTDTQYF	TGCGCCAGCAGCCAAGGAGGACTAGCGGGGGCGAGCACAGATACGCAGTATTTT
TRBV9	-	-	TRBJ2-7	CASSPGPNPPYEQYF	TGTGCCAGCAGCCCCGGGCCTAACCCCCCCTACGAGCAGTACTTC
TRBV18	TRBD1	-	TRBJ2-3	CASSPPLAPGQITDTQYF	TGTGCCAGCTCACCACCTCTAGCACCGGGACAGATCACAGATACGCAGTATTTT
TRBV7-9	TRBD1	once	TRBJ1-1	CASSWTGVNTEAFF	TGTGCCAGCAGCTGGACAGGGGTGAACACTGAAGCTTTCTTT
TRBV6-4	-	-	TRBJ1-5	CASSATGSNQPQHF	TGTGCCAGCAGTGCCACAGGGAGCAATCAGCCCCAGCATTTT